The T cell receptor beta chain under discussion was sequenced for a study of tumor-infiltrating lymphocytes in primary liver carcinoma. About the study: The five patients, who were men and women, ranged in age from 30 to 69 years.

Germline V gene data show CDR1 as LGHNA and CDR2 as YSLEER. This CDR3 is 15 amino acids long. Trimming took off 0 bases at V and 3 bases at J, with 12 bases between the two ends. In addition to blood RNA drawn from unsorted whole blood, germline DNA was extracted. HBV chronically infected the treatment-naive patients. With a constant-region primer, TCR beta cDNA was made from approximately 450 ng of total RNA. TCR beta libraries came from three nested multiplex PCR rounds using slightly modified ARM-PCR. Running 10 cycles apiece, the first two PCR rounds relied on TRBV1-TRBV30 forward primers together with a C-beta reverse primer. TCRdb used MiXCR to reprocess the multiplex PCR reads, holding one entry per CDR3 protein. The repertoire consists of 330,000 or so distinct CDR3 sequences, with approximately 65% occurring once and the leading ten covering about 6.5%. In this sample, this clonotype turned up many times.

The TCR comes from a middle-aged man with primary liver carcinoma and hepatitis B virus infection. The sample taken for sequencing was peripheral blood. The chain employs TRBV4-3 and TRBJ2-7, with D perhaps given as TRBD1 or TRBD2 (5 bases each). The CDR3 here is CASSQESGRNYEQYF. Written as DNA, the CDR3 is TGCGCCAGCAGCCAAGAATCGGGACGGAACTACGAGCAGTACTTC.